Sequencing of this TCR beta chain was carried out in a study of T cell responses to AZD1222 COVID-19 vaccine. Germline V CDR1 and CDR2: SGHTA, FQGNSA. The V gene lost 1 base and the J gene lost 5 bases, with 12 bases spanning the gap. CDR3 size: 15 residues. TCRdb keeps only in-frame clones here, not all; method: immunoSEQ multiplex PCR. Here the sample spans some 150,000 clones, roughly nine tenths being singletons. The sequences come from peripheral blood, collected on day 0 of MenACWY control vaccination. This receptor was taken from an adult in good health. The chain combines TRBV7-2 with TRBJ2-1; no firm D call. CDR3 in DNA: TGTGCCAGCAGCTTAGGGGTTAGTTTCGACAATGAGCAGTTCTTC. Translated, it gives CASSLGVSFDNEQFF.